Sequencing of this TCR beta chain was carried out in a study of T cell repertoires in cytomegalovirus infection. Study-wide background: CMV infection and matching HLA type were both indicated by public TCR beta signatures.

Trimming took off 3 bases at V and 4 bases at J, with 15 bases between the two ends. This CDR3 region has 16 residues. Germline lookup yields CDR1 LGHNT and CDR2 FRNRAP. TCRdb itself ran the reads through MiXCR, one entry per CDR3 protein. The table lists hundreds of thousands of distinct CDR3 sequences, around 32% of them singletons. About this clonotype: Its antigen is as yet unknown.

The chain links TRBV12-5 to TRBJ2-2, with D uncertain. The clonotype was recovered from a human donor in good health (CMV status not recorded). Some clones in this sample may be carry-over from other donors' samples. The input for sequencing was cultured PBMCs, taken from culture after CMV antigen stimulation. CDR3 nucleotides: TGTGCTAGTGGTTTCTCCGCGTCCGTGACCACCGGGGAGCTGTTTTTT. Translated, it gives CASGFSASVTTGELFF.